The following is a T cell receptor beta chain sequence with its context. This record belongs to a study of esophageal squamous cell carcinoma under preoperative chemotherapy. The germline V and J ends were trimmed by 7 bases and 0 bases, with 18 bases remaining between them. The germline V gene has CDR1 MNHEY and CDR2 SVGEGT. The CDR3 extends over 16 amino acids. A single record per CDR3 protein comes from TCRdb applying MiXCR to the PCR reads. The sample contains about 32,000 distinct CDR3 sequences, approximately 51% of which appear only once. Time point in this sample: after preoperative PTX-NDP chemotherapy.

Sampling was carried out from a patient given preoperative chemotherapy. The chain is built from TRBV6-2 or TRBV6-3 and TRBJ2-5, with D possibly TRBD2 on 7 matching bases. The TCR comes from a human donor with esophageal squamous cell carcinoma. The donor label of this sample is uncertain. CDR3 DNA sequence: TGTGCCAGCATCGGCATCGGGGGGCAGGACCAAGAGACCCAGTACTTC. Its protein product is CASIGIGGQDQETQYF.